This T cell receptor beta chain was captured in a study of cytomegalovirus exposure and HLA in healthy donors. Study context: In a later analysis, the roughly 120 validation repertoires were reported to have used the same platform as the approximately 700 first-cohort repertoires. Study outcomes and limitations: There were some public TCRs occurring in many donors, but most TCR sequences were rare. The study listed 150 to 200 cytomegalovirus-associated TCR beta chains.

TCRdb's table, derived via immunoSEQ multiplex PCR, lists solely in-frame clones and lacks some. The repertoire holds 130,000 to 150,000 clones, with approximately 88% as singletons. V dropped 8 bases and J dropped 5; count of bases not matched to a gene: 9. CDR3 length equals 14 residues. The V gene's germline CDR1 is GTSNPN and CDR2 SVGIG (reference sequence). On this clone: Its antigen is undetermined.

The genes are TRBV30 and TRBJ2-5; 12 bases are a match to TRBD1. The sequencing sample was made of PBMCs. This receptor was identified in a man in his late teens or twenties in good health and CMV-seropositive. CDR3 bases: TGTGCCCGTCGGGGACAGGGGGCGGGGGAGACCCAGTACTTC. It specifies CARRGQGAGETQYF.